This T cell receptor (beta chain) was found in a study of T-cell reconstitution after alpha-beta-depleted transplantation in children. The table lists this clonotype with a count of one. Antigen: not known. Whole-study findings and limits: After transplant, high TCRbeta diversity at day 60 in some patients arose from surviving recipient T cells and thymic progenitors. Expanded graft clones, several hundred of them, were reportedly the source of alpha-beta T cells about two months after transplant. A year had passed since transplant, and T-cell counts and diversity by then came mostly from newly produced T cells.

The germline V gene has CDR1 SGHRS and CDR2 YFSETQ. CDR3 length equals 18 residues. Trimming removed 3 bases from V and 1 base from J; junction bases left unmatched: 7. Unique molecular identifiers were built into the TCRbeta library. MiXCR, run by TCRdb on the PCR reads, gives a single entry per CDR3 protein. Of a few hundred thousand distinct CDR3 sequences listed, 43% are singletons. The J gene is TRBJ2-3, the V gene TRBV5-1, with 14 bases fitting TRBD2. The input for sequencing was PBMCs, taken before TCRalphabeta/CD19-depleted stem cell transplant. This TCR was sampled from a girl aged 2-10 years with aplastic anemia, due to receive a stem cell transplant. The CDR3 DNA reads as TGCGCCAGCAGCTGGGGACTAGCGGGAGAAATAGGCACAGATACGCAGTATTTT. Protein product: CASSWGLAGEIGTDTQYF.